The rows below give T cell receptor beta chains drawn from one sample of a study of T cell responses to AZD1222 COVID-19 vaccine. Here immunoSEQ multiplex PCR was the method, and the copy in TCRdb shows in-frame clones only, minus some. The table shows about 81,000 clones, with around 93% occurring only once. The material sequenced was peripheral blood, taken 28 days after the second AZD1222 dose. These receptor sequences come from an adult who received the AZD1222 COVID-19 vaccine. The CDR3 runs from the conserved cysteine through the conserved F or W. A D gene is named only where the DNA matches it firmly. The size of a clone is reported for some rows only, either as once, few or many, or as a class for expanded clones.

d_gene | j_gene | v_gene | abundance | CDR3aa | CDR3nt
- | TRBJ2-1 | TRBV25-1 | - | CASSESQGQFF | TGTGCCAGCAGTGAATCCCAGGGGCAGTTCTTC
TRBD1 | TRBJ1-4 | TRBV6-5 | - | CASTMDRGNEKLFF | TGTGCCAGCACCATGGACAGGGGGAATGAAAAACTGTTTTTT
TRBD1 | TRBJ1-5 | TRBV27 | - | CASSSGTGGQPQHF | TGTGCCAGCAGTTCAGGGACAGGGGGTCAGCCCCAGCATTTT
TRBD2 | TRBJ2-3 | TRBV4-2 | - | CASSQGLAGGDTQYF | TGTGCCAGCAGCCAAGGACTAGCGGGGGGAGATACGCAGTATTTT
- | TRBJ1-3 | TRBV6-2/TRBV6-3 | - | CASSYGTASSGNTIYF | TGTGCCAGCAGTTACGGGACGGCGAGCTCTGGAAACACCATATATTTT
TRBD2 | TRBJ2-7 | TRBV3-1/TRBV3-2 | once | CASSQQSSGSSGEQYF | TGTGCCAGCAGCCAACAATCTAGCGGGAGTTCAGGCGAGCAGTACTTC
- | TRBJ2-3 | TRBV7-9 | - | CASTRISGSSVGTDTQYF | TGTGCCAGCACGCGGATTAGCGGTTCCTCAGTCGGCACAGATACGCAGTATTTT
- | TRBJ2-7 | TRBV11-2 | - | CASSPLASEQYF | TGTGCCAGCAGCCCGCTAGCCTCCGAGCAGTACTTC
TRBD2 | TRBJ2-7 | TRBV6-1 | - | CASSESRGMYEQYF | TGTGCCAGCAGTGAGTCGCGGGGGATGTACGAGCAGTACTTC
- | TRBJ2-7 | TRBV19 | - | CASSIVGGGEQYF | TGTGCCAGTAGTATTGTCGGAGGGGGCGAGCAGTACTTC
- | TRBJ1-2 | TRBV12-3/TRBV12-4 | once | CASSSQGIGYTF | TGTGCCAGCAGCTCCCAGGGAATAGGCTACACCTTC
- | TRBJ2-3 | TRBV5-4 | - | CASSLEGPSDSTDTQYF | TGTGCCAGCAGCTTGGAGGGCCCTAGCGATAGCACAGATACGCAGTATTTT
- | TRBJ1-1 | TRBV30 | - | CAWSPGGVTEAFF | TGTGCCTGGAGCCCCGGAGGGGTCACTGAAGCTTTCTTT
TRBD1 | TRBJ1-4 | TRBV5-1 | - | CASSRTVQGANEKLFF | TGCGCCAGCAGCCGGACAGTCCAGGGGGCTAATGAAAAACTGTTTTTT
- | TRBJ2-7 | TRBV7-2 | - | CASSLLGSYEQYF | TGTGCCAGCAGCTTACTCGGGTCCTACGAGCAGTACTTC
- | TRBJ1-4 | TRBV5-1 | - | CASSLGTNEKLFF | TGCGCCAGCAGCTTGGGTACGAATGAAAAACTGTTTTTT
TRBD1 | TRBJ1-1 | TRBV9 | few | CASSALGQGPLEAFF | TGTGCCAGCAGCGCTCTGGGACAGGGTCCTCTTGAAGCTTTCTTT
TRBD2 | TRBJ2-3 | TRBV5-1 | - | CASGPGGASTDTQYF | TGCGCCAGCGGTCCCGGGGGGGCTAGCACAGATACGCAGTATTTT
TRBD1 | TRBJ1-1 | TRBV2 | - | CASRLGQMNTEAFF | TGTGCCAGCAGGTTGGGACAGATGAACACTGAAGCTTTCTTT
- | TRBJ2-7 | TRBV30 | - | CAWALGPYEQYF | TGTGCCTGGGCCTTAGGGCCTTACGAGCAGTACTTC
- | TRBJ2-7 | TRBV18 | once | CASSLRAAYEQYF | TGTGCCAGCTCCCTTAGGGCTGCCTACGAGCAGTACTTC
- | TRBJ2-2 | TRBV28 | few | CASSLYTGELFF | TGTGCCAGCAGTCTCTACACCGGGGAGCTGTTTTTT
TRBD2 | TRBJ2-1 | TRBV7-3 | - | CASSPTPTSGNNEQFF | TGTGCCAGCAGCCCGACACCGACTAGCGGAAACAATGAGCAGTTCTTC
- | TRBJ2-2 | TRBV5-1 | once | CASSFRAGINTGELFF | TGCGCCAGCAGCTTTAGGGCAGGGATAAACACCGGGGAGCTGTTTTTT
TRBD1 | TRBJ1-5 | TRBV5-1 | - | CASSWGQGANQPQHF | TGCGCCAGCAGCTGGGGACAGGGGGCGAATCAGCCCCAGCATTTT
- | TRBJ2-3 | TRBV5-1 | - | CASSFEQGPGTDTQYF | TGCGCCAGCAGCTTCGAACAGGGTCCAGGCACAGATACGCAGTATTTT
- | TRBJ1-1 | TRBV7-3 | - | CASSPAGGLGTEAFF | TGTGCCAGCAGCCCAGCCGGGGGCCTCGGCACTGAAGCTTTCTTT
- | TRBJ1-1 | TRBV12-3/TRBV12-4 | - | CASSWGNTEAFF | TGTGCCAGCAGTTGGGGGAACACTGAAGCTTTCTTT
- | TRBJ2-3 | TRBV4-1 | - | CASSQQQTDTQYF | TGCGCCAGCAGCCAACAACAGACAGATACGCAGTATTTT
- | TRBJ1-1 | TRBV11-1 | - | CASSLGPVNTEAFF | TGTGCCAGCAGCTTGGGGCCGGTGAACACTGAAGCTTTCTTT
- | TRBJ2-7 | TRBV3-1/TRBV3-2 | once | CASSPRQDSYEQYF | TGTGCCAGCAGCCCTAGGCAGGACTCCTACGAGCAGTACTTC
- | TRBJ2-7 | TRBV10-3 | - | CAISGDGSYEQYF | TGTGCCATCAGTGGAGACGGTTCCTACGAGCAGTACTTC
TRBD1 | TRBJ2-5 | TRBV12-3/TRBV12-4 | - | CASTQTGAETQYF | TGTGCCAGCACCCAGACAGGGGCGGAGACCCAGTACTTC
- | TRBJ2-3 | TRBV7-2 | - | CASSSGHRTDTQYF | TGTGCCAGCAGCTCGGGACACCGTACAGATACGCAGTATTTT
- | TRBJ2-2 | TRBV2 | few | CASTLRPLNTGELFF | TGTGCCAGCACCCTGAGGCCTTTGAACACCGGGGAGCTGTTTTTT
TRBD1 | TRBJ1-6 | TRBV9 | - | CASSVVGGQSPLHF | TGTGCCAGCAGCGTAGTGGGGGGACAGTCACCCCTCCACTTT
TRBD2 | TRBJ2-1 | TRBV28 | - | CASSLLGGGTYNEQFF | TGTGCCAGCAGTTTATTGGGGGGAGGGACTTACAATGAGCAGTTCTTC